Shown below are 5 T cell receptor beta chains from a single sample sequenced in a study of T cell responses to AZD1222 COVID-19 vaccine (dated by TCRdb to about 2021). The library relied on the immunoSEQ multiplex PCR assay. Sourced from immuneACCESS, this table was stored by TCRdb with only in-frame sequences that have V and J called. A share of the clones is absent; for the studies checked, an unresolved V gene accounts for under half, and the remainder has no known explanation. This sample holds some 150,000 clones; more than 75% were observed only once. The ten largest clones represent approximately 5.2% of the sample. In light of the paper, this sample's time point label describes: baseline before first vaccination. The sequenced sample was peripheral blood, obtained on day 0 of AZD1222 vaccination. The receptors were gathered from an adult in good health.

This clone was detected only once. The chain is built from TRBV3-1 (or the pseudogene TRBV3-2) and TRBJ2-2; unclear D gene. From germline, CDR1 is LGHDT and CDR2 YNNKEL (reference sequence). V dropped 3 bases and J dropped 1 base, with 3 bases sitting between them. The CDR3 sequence is 13 residues long. CDR3 amino acids: CASSHRNTGELFF. The CDR3 region has the DNA TGTGCCAGCAGCCACAGGAACACCGGGGAGCTGTTTTTT.

J is TRBJ2-3 and V is TRBV3-1 (or the pseudogene TRBV3-2), with D unresolved. The CDR3 spans 14 residues. The germline CDR1 and CDR2 sequences are LGHDT and YNNKEL (reference sequence). V dropped 4 bases and J dropped 6 bases, with 14 bases sitting between them. The CDR3: CASSPISPSDTQYF. DNA of the CDR3: TGTGCCAGCAGCCCTATTAGCCCCTCGGATACGCAGTATTTT.

The chain has TRBV18 and TRBJ1-1; no definite D call. Germline V CDR1 and CDR2: KGHSH, LQKENI. The V end was cut by 4 bases, the J end by 8 bases, with 17 bases between. The CDR3 runs to 14 residues. The CDR3: CASSLGPGGREAFF. CDR3 bases: TGTGCCAGCTCACTGGGCCCGGGAGGAAGGGAAGCTTTCTTT.

In this sample, this clone turned up once. The rearrangement uses TRBV28 and TRBJ2-3; 10 bases are shared with TRBD1. The ends lost 6 bases at V and 1 base at J; junction bases unmatched: 4. CDR1 is MDHEN and CDR2 is SYDVKM in the germline V gene. The CDR3 is made up of 15 amino acids. The CDR3 protein is CASSGTGVGTDTQYF. The CDR3 coding sequence is TGTGCCAGCAGCGGGACAGGGGTCGGCACAGATACGCAGTATTTT. Complete variable domain (other parts from reference TRBV28 and TRBJ2-3): DVKVTQSSRYLVKRTGEKVFLECVQDMDHENMFWYRQDPGLGLRLIYFSYDVKMKEKGDIPEGYSVSREKKERFSLILESASTNQTSMYLCASSGTGVGTDTQYFGPGTRLTVL.

V is TRBV6-2 or TRBV6-3 and J is TRBJ2-7; 10 nucleotides match TRBD1. CDR1 and CDR2 (germline): MNHEY, SVGEGT. The V and J ends lost 4 bases and 2 bases, in that order; junction bases with no gene match: 11. This CDR3 comprises 17 residues. In DNA form, the CDR3 reads TGTGCCAGCAGTTGGCCGGGACAGGGGATCCGGACCTACGAGCAGTACTTC. Translated: CASSWPGQGIRTYEQYF.